The sequence of this T cell receptor beta chain was determined in a study of shared clonotypes between healthy human individuals. Whole-study context: Three men and a couple of women, aged 18 to 49, were donors.

This clone showed up just a few times. Its antigen is not identified. Germline V lookup: CDR1 SEHNR, CDR2 FQNEAQ (reference sequence). The CDR3 has 15 residues. V lost 7 bases to trimming and J lost 6 bases; unmatched junction nucleotides: 6. Regarding the study as a whole: Large depth notwithstanding, sorted-subset sequencing proved incomplete by rarefaction. Among the subsets, naive ones generally showed larger estimated richness than memory ones.

Assay used: immunoSEQ multiplex PCR; TCRdb lists only in-frame clones, some missing. The sample yields more than 550,000 clones, over 55% seen once. Source material: memory CD4+ T cells sorted from blood. Subset described: CD45RA-negative fraction. This TCR derives from a woman under 40 in good health. The gene calls are TRBV7-9 and TRBJ2-1; 13 nucleotides align to TRBD2. CDR3 in DNA: TGTGCCAGCATCGCGAGGACTAGCGGGAGCAATGAGCAGTTCTTC. Amino acids: CASIARTSGSNEQFF.